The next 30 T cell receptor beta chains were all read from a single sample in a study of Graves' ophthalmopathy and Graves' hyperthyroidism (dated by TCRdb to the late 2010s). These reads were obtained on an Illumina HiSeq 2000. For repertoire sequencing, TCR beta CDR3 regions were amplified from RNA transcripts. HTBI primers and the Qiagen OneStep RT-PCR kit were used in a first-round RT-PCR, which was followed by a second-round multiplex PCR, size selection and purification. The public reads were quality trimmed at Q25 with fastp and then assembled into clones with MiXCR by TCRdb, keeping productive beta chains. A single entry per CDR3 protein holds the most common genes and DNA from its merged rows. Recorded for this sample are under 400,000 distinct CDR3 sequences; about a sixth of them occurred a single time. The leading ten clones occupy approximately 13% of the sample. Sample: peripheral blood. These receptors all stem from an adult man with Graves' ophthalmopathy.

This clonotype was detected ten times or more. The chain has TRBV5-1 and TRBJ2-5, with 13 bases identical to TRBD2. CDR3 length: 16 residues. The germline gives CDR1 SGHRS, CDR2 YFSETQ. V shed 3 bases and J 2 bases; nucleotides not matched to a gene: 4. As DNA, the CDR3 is TGCGCCAGCAGCTCCAGGACTAGCGGGGGACAAGAGACCCAGTACTTC. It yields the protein CASSSRTSGGQETQYF.

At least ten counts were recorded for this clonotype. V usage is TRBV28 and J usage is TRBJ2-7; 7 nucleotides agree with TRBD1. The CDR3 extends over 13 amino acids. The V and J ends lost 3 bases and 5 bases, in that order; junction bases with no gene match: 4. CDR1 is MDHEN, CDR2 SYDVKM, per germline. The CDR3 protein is CASSFLTGDEQYF. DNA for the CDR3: TGTGCCAGCAGTTTCCTCACAGGGGACGAGCAGTACTTC.

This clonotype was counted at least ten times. The CDR3 DNA is TGTGCCAGCACCAGCATAAGCTCCTACGAGCAGTACTTC. It translates to CASTSISSYEQYF. This chain links TRBV5-5 with TRBJ2-7; D uncertain. The V gene's germline CDR1 is SGHKS and CDR2 YYEKEE (reference sequence). The CDR3 has 13 amino acids. Between the trimmed V and J ends, which lost 6 bases and 0 bases, there was a span of 10 bases.

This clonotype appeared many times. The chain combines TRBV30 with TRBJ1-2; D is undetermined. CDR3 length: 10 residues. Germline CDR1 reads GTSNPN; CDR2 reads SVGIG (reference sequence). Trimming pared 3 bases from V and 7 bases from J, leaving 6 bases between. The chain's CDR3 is CAWRTFGYTF. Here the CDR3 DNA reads TGTGCCTGGAGGACATTTGGCTACACCTTC.

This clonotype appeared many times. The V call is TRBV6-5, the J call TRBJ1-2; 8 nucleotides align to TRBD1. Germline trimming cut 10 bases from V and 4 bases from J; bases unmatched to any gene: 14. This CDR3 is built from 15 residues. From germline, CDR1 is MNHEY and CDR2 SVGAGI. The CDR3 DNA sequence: TGTGCCACCTCAGGACAGGGAGGTGGGTCCTATGGCTACACCTTC. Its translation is CATSGQGGGSYGYTF.

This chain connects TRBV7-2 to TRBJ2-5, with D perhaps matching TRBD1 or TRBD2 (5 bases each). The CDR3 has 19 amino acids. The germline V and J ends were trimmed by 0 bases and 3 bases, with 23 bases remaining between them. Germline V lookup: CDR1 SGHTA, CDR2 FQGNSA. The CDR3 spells CASSLALWGPTIIKETQYF. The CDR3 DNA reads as TGTGCCAGCAGCTTAGCGCTATGGGGACCTACGATTATAAAAGAGACCCAGTACTTC.

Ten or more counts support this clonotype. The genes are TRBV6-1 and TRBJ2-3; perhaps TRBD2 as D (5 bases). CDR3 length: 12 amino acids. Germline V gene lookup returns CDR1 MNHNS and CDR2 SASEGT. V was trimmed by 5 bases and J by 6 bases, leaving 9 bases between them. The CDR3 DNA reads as TGTGCCAGCAGTCGGGGATTGGATACGCAGTATTTT. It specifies CASSRGLDTQYF.

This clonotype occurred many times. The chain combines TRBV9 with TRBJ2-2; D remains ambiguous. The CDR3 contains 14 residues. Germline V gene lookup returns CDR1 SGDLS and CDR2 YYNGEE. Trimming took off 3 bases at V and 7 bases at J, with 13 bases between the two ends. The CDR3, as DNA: TGTGCCAGCAGCGCGTATAGCCGCAGCGGGGAGCTGTTTTTT. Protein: CASSAYSRSGELFF.

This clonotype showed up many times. The CDR3 protein is CASSPGQTNYGYTF. CDR3 nucleotides: TGTGCCAGCAGCCCTGGACAGACTAACTATGGCTACACCTTC. This chain uses TRBV11-2 with TRBJ1-2; tentative D call: TRBD1 (6 bases). CDR3 size: 14 residues. Per germline, CDR1 SGHAT and CDR2 FQNNGV. The V gene lost 5 bases and the J gene lost 0 bases, with 10 bases spanning the gap.

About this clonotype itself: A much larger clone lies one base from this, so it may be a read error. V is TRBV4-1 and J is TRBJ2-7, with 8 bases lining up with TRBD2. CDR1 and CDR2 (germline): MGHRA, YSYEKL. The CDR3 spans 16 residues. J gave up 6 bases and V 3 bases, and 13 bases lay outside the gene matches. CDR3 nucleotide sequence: TGCGCCAGCAGCCAGGGGGGGGCCGGGACTAGTCCCGAGCAGTACTTC. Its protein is CASSQGGAGTSPEQYF.

For the CDR3, the DNA is TGTGCTAGTGGTCCAGGGGGCGCAAAGACCCAGTACTTC. This sequence encodes CASGPGGAKTQYF. The V and J genes are TRBV12-5 and TRBJ2-5; 8 bases agree with TRBD1. Germline CDR1 is LGHNT and CDR2 is FRNRAP. The CDR3 loop spans 13 amino acids. J was trimmed by 6 bases and V by 5 bases; bases with no gene match: 5.

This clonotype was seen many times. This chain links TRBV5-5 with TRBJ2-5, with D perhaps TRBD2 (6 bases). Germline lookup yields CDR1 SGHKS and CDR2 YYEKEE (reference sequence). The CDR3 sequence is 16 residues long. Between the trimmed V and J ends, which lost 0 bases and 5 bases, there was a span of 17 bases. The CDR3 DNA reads TGTGCCAGCAGCTTGGTGGAGGGAAGACGCGGGGAGACCCAGTACTTC. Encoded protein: CASSLVEGRRGETQYF.

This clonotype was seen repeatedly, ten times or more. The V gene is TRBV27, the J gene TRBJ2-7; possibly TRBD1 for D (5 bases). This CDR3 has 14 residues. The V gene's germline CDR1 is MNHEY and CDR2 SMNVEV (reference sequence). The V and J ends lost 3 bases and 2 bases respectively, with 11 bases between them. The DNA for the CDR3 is TGTGCCAGCAGTTTTTTCGACAGAGCCTACGAGCAGTACTTC. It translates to CASSFFDRAYEQYF.

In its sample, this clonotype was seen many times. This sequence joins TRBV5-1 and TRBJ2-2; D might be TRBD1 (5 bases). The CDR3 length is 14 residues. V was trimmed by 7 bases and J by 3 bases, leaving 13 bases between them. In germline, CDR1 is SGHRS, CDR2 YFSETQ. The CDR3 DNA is TGCGCCAGCCGCAGGGCTTCGGACACCGGGGAGCTGTTTTTT. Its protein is CASRRASDTGELFF. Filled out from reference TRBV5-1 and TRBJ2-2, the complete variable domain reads KAGVTQTPRYLIKTRGQQVTLSCSPISGHRSVSWYQQTPGQGLQFLFEYFSETQRNKGNFPGRFSGRQFSNSRSEMNVSTLELGDSALYLCASRRASDTGELFFGEGSRLTVL.

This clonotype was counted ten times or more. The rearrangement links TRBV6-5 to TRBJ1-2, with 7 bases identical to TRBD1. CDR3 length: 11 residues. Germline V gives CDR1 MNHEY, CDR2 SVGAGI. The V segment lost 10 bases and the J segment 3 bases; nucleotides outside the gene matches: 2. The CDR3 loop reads CATTGDYGYTF. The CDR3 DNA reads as TGTGCCACCACAGGGGACTATGGCTACACCTTC.

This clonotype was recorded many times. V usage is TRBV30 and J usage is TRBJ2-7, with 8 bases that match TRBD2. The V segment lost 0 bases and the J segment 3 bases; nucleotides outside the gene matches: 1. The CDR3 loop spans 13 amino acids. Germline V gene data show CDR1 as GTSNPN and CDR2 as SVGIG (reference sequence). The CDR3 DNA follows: TGTGCCTGGAGTGTACGGGGGGGCTACGAGCAGTACTTC. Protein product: CAWSVRGGYEQYF.

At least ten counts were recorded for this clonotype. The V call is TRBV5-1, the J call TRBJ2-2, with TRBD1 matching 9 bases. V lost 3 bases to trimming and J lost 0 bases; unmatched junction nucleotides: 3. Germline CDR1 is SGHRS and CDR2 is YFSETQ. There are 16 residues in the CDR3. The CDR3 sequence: CASSSTGGSNTGELFF. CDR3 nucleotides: TGCGCCAGCAGCTCCACAGGGGGCTCGAACACCGGGGAGCTGTTTTTT.

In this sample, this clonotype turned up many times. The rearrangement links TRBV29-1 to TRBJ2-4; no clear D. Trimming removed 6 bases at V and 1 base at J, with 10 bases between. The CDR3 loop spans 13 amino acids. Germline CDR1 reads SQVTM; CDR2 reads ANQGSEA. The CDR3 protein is CSVASGAKNIQYF. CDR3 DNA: TGCAGCGTAGCCTCCGGGGCCAAAAACATTCAGTACTTC.

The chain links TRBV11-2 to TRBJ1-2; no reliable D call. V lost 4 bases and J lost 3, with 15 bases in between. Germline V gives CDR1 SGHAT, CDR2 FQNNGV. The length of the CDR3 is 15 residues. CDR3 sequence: CASSSRVGWDYGYTF. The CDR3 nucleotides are TGTGCCAGCAGCTCCCGCGTGGGGTGGGACTATGGCTACACCTTC.

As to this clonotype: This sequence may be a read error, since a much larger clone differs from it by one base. CDR3 DNA: TGTGCCACTACCCGCGCTGGGACAAGGAGCAATCAGCCCCAGCATTTT. Protein sequence: CATTRAGTRSNQPQHF. The rearrangement links TRBV19 to TRBJ1-5; TRBD1 is a possible D gene (6 bases). CDR3 size: 16 residues. Germline CDR1 LNHDA, CDR2 SQIVND (reference sequence). V was clipped by 10 bases and J by 1 base, with 20 bases between them.

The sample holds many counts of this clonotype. The CDR3 is CASSHLAVRLAETQYF. The CDR3 DNA follows: TGTGCCAGCAGCCACCTTGCGGTGAGACTAGCGGAGACCCAGTACTTC. The rearrangement links TRBV6-2 or TRBV6-3 to TRBJ2-5, with 8 bases lining up with TRBD2. Germline V gene data show CDR1 as MNHEY and CDR2 as SVGEGT. With 6 bases clipped from V and 5 bases from J, the junction kept 14 bases outside the gene matches. The CDR3 sequence is 16 residues long.

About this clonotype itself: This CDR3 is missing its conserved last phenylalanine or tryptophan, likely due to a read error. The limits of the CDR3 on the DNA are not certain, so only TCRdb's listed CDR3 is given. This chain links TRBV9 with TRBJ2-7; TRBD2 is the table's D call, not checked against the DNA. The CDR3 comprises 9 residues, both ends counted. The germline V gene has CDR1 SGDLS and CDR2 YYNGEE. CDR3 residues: CASSDPTSG.

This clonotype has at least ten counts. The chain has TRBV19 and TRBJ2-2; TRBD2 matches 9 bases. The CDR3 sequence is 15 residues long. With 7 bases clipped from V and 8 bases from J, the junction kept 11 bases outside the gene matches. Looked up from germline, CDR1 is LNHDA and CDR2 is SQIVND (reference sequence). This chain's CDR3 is CASNPIAGVGGELFF. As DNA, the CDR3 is TGTGCCAGTAACCCTATAGCGGGAGTCGGTGGGGAGCTGTTTTTT.

Here the CDR3 reads CSAIDSGRLETQYF. CDR3 coding DNA: TGCAGTGCTATCGATAGCGGGAGGTTGGAGACCCAGTACTTC. The V and J genes are TRBV20-1 and TRBJ2-5; TRBD2 matches at 10 bases. The CDR3 consists of 14 residues. In germline, CDR1 is DFQATT, CDR2 SNEGSKA (reference sequence). The J segment lost 5 bases and the V segment lost 4 bases, leaving 7 bases of the junction unmatched.

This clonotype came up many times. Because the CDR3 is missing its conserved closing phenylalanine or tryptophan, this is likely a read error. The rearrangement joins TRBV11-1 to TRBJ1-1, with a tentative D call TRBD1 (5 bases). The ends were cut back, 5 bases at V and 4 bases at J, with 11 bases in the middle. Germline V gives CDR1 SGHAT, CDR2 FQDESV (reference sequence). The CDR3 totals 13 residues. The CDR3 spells CASSLGHPTEAFL. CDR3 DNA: TGTGCCAGCAGCCTAGGACACCCCACTGAAGCTTTCCTT.

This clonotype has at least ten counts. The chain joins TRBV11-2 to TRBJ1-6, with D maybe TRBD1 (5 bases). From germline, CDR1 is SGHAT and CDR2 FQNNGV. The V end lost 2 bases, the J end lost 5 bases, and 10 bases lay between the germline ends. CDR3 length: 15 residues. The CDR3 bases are TGTGCCAGCAGCTTAAGGGGTGGGGATAATTCACCCCTCCACTTT. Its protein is CASSLRGGDNSPLHF.

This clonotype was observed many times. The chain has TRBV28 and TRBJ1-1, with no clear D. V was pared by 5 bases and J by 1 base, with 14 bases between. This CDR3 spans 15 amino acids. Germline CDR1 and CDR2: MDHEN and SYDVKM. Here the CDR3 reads CASSLQVARNTEAFF. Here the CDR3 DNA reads TGTGCCAGCAGTCTACAAGTGGCTAGGAACACTGAAGCTTTCTTT.

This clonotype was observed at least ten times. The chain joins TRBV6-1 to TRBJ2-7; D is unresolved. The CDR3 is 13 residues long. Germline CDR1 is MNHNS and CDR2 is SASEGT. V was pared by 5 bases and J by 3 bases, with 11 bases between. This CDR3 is CASSKGYVYEQYF. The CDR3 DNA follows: TGTGCCAGCAGTAAAGGGTATGTCTACGAGCAGTACTTC.

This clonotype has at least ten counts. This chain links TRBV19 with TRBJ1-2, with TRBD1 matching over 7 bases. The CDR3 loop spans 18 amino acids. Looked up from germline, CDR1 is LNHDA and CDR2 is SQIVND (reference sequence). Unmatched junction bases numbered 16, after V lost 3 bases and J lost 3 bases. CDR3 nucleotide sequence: TGTGCCAGTAGTATGGAATCGATACAGGGGTTGTCATACTATGGCTACACCTTC. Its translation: CASSMESIQGLSYYGYTF.

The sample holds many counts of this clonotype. Written as DNA, the CDR3 is TGTGCCAGCAGTTTGGACGGCAGGGTTTACGAGCAGTACTTC. This translates into CASSLDGRVYEQYF. This chain links TRBV27 with TRBJ2-7, with D maybe TRBD1 (5 bases). CDR1 MNHEY and CDR2 SMNVEV come from the germline V gene (reference sequence). The CDR3 has 14 residues. V gave up 3 bases and J gave up 4 bases, with 13 bases separating them.